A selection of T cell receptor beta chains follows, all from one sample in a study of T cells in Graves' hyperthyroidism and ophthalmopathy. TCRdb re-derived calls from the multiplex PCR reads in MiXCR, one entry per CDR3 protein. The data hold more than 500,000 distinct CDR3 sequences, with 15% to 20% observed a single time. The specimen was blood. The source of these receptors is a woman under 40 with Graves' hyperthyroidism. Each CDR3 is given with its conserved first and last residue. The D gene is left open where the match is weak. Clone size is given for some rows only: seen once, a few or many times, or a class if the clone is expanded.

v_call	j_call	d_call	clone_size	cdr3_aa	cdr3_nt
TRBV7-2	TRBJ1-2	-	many	CASSSRAPDYGYTF	TGTGCCAGCAGCAGCCGGGCCCCAGACTATGGCTACACCTTC
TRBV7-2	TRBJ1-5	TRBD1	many	CASSITGTGNQPQHF	TGTGCCAGCAGCATAACCGGGACAGGGAATCAGCCCCAGCATTTT
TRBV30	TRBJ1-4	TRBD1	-	CAWRQGALRGANEKLFF	TGTGCCTGGAGACAGGGGGCCTTACGGGGGGCTAATGAAAAACTGTTTTTT
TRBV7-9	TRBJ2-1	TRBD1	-	CASSLPQQGYNEQFF	TGTGCCAGCAGCTTACCACAACAGGGGTACAATGAGCAGTTCTTC
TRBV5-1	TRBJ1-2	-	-	CASSLDTLNYGYTF	TGCGCCAGCAGCTTAGATACTTTAAACTATGGCTACACCTTC
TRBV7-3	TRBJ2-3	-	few	CASSLNPRSDTQYF	TGTGCCAGCAGCTTAAATCCTAGATCAGATACGCAGTATTTT
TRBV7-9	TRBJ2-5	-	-	CASSLLDRGETQYF	TGTGCCAGCAGCTTATTGGATCGCGGAGAGACCCAGTACTTC
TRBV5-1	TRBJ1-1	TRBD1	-	CASGLGTANTEAFF	TGCGCCAGCGGCTTGGGGACAGCGAACACTGAAGCTTTCTTT
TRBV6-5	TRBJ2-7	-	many	CASSYSPRDPYEQYF	TGTGCCAGCAGTTACTCCCCTCGGGACCCCTACGAGCAGTACTTC
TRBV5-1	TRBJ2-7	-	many	CASSWGGQLPREQYF	TGCGCCAGCAGCTGGGGGGGACAGTTGCCCCGCGAGCAGTACTTC
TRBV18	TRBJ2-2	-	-	CASSLLDYLTGELFF	TGTGCCAGCTCACTTTTGGACTACCTCACCGGGGAGCTGTTTTTT
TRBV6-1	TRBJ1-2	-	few	CASSRRTASYGYTF	TGTGCCAGCAGTCGTAGGACAGCCTCCTATGGCTACACCTTC
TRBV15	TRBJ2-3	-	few	CATSRVGATDTQYF	TGTGCCACCAGCAGAGTTGGAGCGACAGATACGCAGTATTTT
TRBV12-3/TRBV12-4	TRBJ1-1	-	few	CASSLIESEAFF	TGTGCCAGCAGTTTGATAGAGTCTGAAGCTTTCTTT
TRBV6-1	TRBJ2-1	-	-	CASKDSGGDEQFF	TGTGCCAGCAAGGACAGTGGAGGCGATGAGCAGTTCTTC
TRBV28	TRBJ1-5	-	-	CASSPRGIDTNQPQHF	TGTGCCAGCAGTCCCCGGGGCATCGACACCAATCAGCCCCAGCATTTT
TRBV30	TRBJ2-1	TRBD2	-	CALSGSGRAWNEQFF	TGTGCCTTGAGCGGTAGCGGGAGGGCGTGGAATGAGCAGTTCTTC
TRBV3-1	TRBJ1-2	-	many	CASSQDPGGYTF	TGTGCCAGCAGCCAAGATCCCGGTGGCTACACCTTC
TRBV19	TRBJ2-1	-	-	CASGPVGRREYNEQFF	TGTGCCAGCGGTCCGGTGGGACGGAGGGAATACAATGAGCAGTTCTTC
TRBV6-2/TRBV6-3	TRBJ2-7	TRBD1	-	CASSGDSPTYEQYF	TGTGCCAGCAGTGGGGACAGCCCCACCTACGAGCAGTACTTC
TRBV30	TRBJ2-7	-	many	CAWSWRLHYEQYF	TGTGCCTGGTCGTGGCGGCTTCACTACGAGCAGTACTTC
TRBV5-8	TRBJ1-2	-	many	CASSSDGYGYTF	TGTGCCAGCAGCTCGGACGGCTATGGCTACACCTTC
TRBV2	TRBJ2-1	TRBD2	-	CASSLTSGRAFYNEQFF	TGTGCCAGCAGTCTGACTAGCGGGAGGGCCTTCTACAATGAGCAGTTCTTC
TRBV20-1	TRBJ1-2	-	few	CSARRTDSYGYTF	TGCAGTGCCCGACGAACGGACTCCTATGGCTACACCTTC
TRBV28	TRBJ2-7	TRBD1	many	CASSIGQGPYEQYF	TGTGCCAGCAGTATAGGACAGGGGCCGTACGAGCAGTACTTC
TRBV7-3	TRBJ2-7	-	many	CASSLRGSGEQYF	TGTGCCAGCAGCTTAAGGGGTTCCGGCGAGCAGTACTTC
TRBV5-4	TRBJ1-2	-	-	CASSFEQANYGYTF	TGTGCCAGCAGCTTTGAACAGGCAAACTATGGCTACACCTTC
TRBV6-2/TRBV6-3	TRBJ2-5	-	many	CASRTRAQWETQYF	TGTGCCAGCAGAACCAGGGCCCAATGGGAGACCCAGTACTTC
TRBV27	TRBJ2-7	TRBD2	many	CASSLWAGGPSEQYF	TGTGCCAGCAGTTTATGGGCGGGAGGGCCGAGTGAGCAGTACTTC
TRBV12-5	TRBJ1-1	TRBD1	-	CASGKDPGTANTEAFF	TGTGCTAGTGGAAAAGATCCCGGGACAGCAAACACTGAAGCTTTCTTT
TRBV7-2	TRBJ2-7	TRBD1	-	CASSSDGVGTGLYEQYF	TGTGCCAGCAGCTCCGACGGGGTGGGGACAGGGTTATACGAGCAGTACTTC
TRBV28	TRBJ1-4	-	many	CASSLRQGLNEKLFF	TGTGCCAGCAGTTTAAGACAAGGTCTAAATGAAAAACTGTTTTTT
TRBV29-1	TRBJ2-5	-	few	CSVVAALGEAQYF	TGCAGCGTTGTGGCAGCTCTAGGGGAGGCCCAGTACTTC
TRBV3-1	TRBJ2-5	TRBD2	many	CASSQDQLAGVGETQYF	TGTGCCAGCAGCCAAGACCAACTAGCGGGAGTTGGAGAGACCCAGTACTTC
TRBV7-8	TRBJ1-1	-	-	CASSDSTVNTEAFF	TGTGCCAGCAGCGATTCGACTGTCAACACTGAAGCTTTCTTT
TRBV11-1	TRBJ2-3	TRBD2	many	CASSFSGLLAADTQYF	TGTGCCAGCAGCTTTAGCGGTCTTCTAGCGGCGGATACGCAGTATTTT
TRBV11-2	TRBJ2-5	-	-	CASSRGWGTQETQYF	TGTGCCAGCAGCCGAGGCTGGGGGACCCAAGAGACCCAGTACTTC
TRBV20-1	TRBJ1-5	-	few	CSASQGQPQHF	TGCAGTGCTAGCCAGGGTCAGCCCCAGCATTTT
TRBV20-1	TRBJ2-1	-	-	CSARRPEQFF	TGCAGTGCTAGAAGGCCTGAGCAGTTCTTC
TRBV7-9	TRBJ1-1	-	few	CASRTENTEAFF	TGTGCCAGCAGAACAGAAAACACTGAAGCTTTCTTT
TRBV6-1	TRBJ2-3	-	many	CASSRGGDGTQYF	TGTGCCAGCAGTCGCGGTGGGGACGGGACGCAGTATTTT
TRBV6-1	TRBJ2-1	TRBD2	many	CASSWREAGNEQFF	TGTGCCAGCAGTTGGCGGGAGGCAGGCAATGAGCAGTTCTTC
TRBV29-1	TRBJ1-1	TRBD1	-	CSIHGQGSTEAFF	TGCAGCATACACGGACAGGGTAGCACTGAAGCTTTCTTT
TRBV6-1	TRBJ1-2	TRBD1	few	CASSQDRGYGYTF	TGTGCCAGCAGTCAGGACAGGGGGTATGGCTACACCTTC
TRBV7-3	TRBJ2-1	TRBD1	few	CASSLGQGAGSYNEQFF	TGTGCCAGCAGCCTTGGACAGGGGGCGGGATCCTACAATGAGCAGTTCTTC
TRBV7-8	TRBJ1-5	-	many	CASSLFNSNQPQHF	TGTGCCAGCAGCTTATTCAATAGCAATCAGCCCCAGCATTTT